This paragraph reports one T cell receptor beta chain. The sample comes from a study of T cell changes during pregnancy in multiple sclerosis. Repertoires were generated with immunoSEQ multiplex PCR, while TCRdb's copy carries only in-frame clones and drops some. Here the sample spans 80,000 or so clones, approximately 95% being singletons. This CDR3 region has 15 residues. V was shortened by 0 bases and J by 3 bases, with 11 bases between the two germline ends. Germline loops: CDR1 LGHNA, CDR2 YNFKEQ. Sequencing used peripheral blood, obtained in the second trimester of pregnancy. This chain links TRBV4-2 with TRBJ1-2, with D maybe TRBD1 (5 bases). The receptor comes from a female donor in good health, enrolled as a control in a pregnancy study. The CDR3 region has the DNA TGTGCCAGCAGCCAAGACCAGGGTAGGGACTATGGCTACACCTTC. This encodes CASSQDQGRDYGYTF.